This T cell receptor beta chain was sequenced for a study of blood T cell repertoires in COVID-19. About the research overall: There were acute and convalescent COVID-19 samples, and they came from the United States, Italy and Spain.

The CDR3 contains 15 residues. Per the germline V gene, CDR1 is KGHSH and CDR2 is LQKENI. The germline V and J ends were trimmed by 3 bases and 0 bases, with 9 bases remaining between them. The Seattle patients joined while their infection was active and were tracked longitudinally afterward. In the study's own analysis: Estimates of nucleated cell counts were drawn from the amplification of reference gene primers. The data were produced by immunoSEQ multiplex PCR, yet TCRdb's version contains in-frame clones alone and is incomplete. V, J and clone size are taken as reported in that table, and D and trimming were inferred from the DNA itself. The table has about 230,000 clones, about nine tenths seen once.

The chain couples TRBV18 to TRBJ1-3; D is ambiguous. This TCR was recovered from a man aged 50-60 years with COVID-19, enrolled during active disease. The sample taken for sequencing was peripheral blood. CDR3 sequence: CASSPRSSSGNTIYF. The CDR3 DNA reads TGTGCCAGCTCACCGAGGAGCAGCTCTGGAAACACCATATATTTT.